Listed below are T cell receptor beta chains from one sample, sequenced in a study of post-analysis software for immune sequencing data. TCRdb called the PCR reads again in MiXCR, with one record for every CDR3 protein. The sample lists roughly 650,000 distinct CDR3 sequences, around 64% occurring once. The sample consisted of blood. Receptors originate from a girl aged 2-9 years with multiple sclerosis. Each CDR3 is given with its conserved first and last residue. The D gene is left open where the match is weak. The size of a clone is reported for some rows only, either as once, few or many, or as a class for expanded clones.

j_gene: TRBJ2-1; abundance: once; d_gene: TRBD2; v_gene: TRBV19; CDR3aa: CASSNGGRANEQFF; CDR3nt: TGTGCCAGTAGTAATGGCGGGAGGGCCAATGAGCAGTTCTTC
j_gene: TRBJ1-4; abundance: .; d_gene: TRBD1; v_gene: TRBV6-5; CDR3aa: CATRDRVFNEKLFF; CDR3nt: TGTGCCACACGGGACAGGGTTTTTAATGAAAAACTGTTTTTT
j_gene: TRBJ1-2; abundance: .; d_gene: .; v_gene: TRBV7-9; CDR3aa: CASSVDRSYGYTF; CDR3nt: TGTGCCAGCAGCGTAGACAGATCCTATGGCTACACCTTC
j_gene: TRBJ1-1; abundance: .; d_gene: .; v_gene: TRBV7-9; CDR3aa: CASSSVGVREAFF; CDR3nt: TGTGCCAGCAGCTCGGTGGGGGTCAGGGAAGCTTTCTTT
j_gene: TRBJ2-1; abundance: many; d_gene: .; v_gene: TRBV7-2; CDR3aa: CASSLRYNEQFF; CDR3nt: TGTGCCAGCAGTTTACGGTACAATGAGCAGTTCTTC
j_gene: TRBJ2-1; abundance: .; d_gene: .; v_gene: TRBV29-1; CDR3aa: CSVGGANEQFF; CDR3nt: TGCAGCGTTGGGGGAGCAAATGAGCAGTTCTTC
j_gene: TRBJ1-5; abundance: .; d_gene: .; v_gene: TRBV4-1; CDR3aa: CASSPGEEERQPQHF; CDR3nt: TGCGCCAGCAGCCCCGGCGAGGAGGAGCGACAGCCCCAGCATTTT
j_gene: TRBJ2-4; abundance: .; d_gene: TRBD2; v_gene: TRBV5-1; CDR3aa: CASSRGAGGKNIQYF; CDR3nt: TGCGCCAGCAGCCGAGGGGCGGGAGGAAAAAACATTCAGTACTTC
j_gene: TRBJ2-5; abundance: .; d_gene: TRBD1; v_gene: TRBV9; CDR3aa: CASSVARQGAGETQYF; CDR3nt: TGTGCCAGCAGCGTAGCTCGCCAGGGGGCCGGAGAGACCCAGTACTTC
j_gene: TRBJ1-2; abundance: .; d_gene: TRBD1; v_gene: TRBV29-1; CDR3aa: CSAIRGTGGHGYTF; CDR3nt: TGCAGCGCCATCCGTGGGACAGGGGGCCATGGATACACCTTC
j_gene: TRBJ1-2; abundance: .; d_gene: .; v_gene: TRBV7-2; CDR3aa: CASSVNTRRGNDYGYTF; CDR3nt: TGTGCCAGCAGCGTAAATACGCGACGGGGAAATGACTATGGCTACACCTTC
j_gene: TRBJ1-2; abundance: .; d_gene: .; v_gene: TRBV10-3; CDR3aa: CAISDSQGRDYGYTF; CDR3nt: TGTGCCATCAGTGATTCTCAGGGTAGGGACTATGGCTACACCTTC
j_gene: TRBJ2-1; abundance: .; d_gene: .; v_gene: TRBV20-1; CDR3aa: CSARGASNEQFF; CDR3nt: TGCAGTGCTAGAGGGGCAAGTAATGAGCAGTTCTTC
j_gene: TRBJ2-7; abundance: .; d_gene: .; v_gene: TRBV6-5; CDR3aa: CASSHAAGSYEQYF; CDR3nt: TGTGCCAGCAGCCACGCTGCGGGTTCCTACGAGCAGTACTTC
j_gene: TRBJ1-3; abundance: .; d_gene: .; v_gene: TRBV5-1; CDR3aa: CASSLGGGSGNTIYF; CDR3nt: TGCGCCAGCAGCTTGGGAGGGGGCTCTGGAAACACCATATATTTT
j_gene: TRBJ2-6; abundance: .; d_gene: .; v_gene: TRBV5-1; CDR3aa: CASSLPTTSGANVLTF; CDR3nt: TGCGCCAGCAGCTTGCCTACAACATCTGGGGCCAACGTCCTGACTTTC
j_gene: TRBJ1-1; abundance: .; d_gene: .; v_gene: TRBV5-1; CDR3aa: CASTDAGNTEAFF; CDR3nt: TGCGCCAGCACCGACGCAGGGAACACTGAAGCTTTCTTT
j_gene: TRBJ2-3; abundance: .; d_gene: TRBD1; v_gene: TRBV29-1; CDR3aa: CSVARSWDRKTDTQYF; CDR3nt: TGCAGCGTTGCAAGGTCTTGGGACAGGAAAACAGATACGCAGTATTTT
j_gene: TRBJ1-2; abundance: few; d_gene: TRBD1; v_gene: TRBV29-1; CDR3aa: CSIYSGTGVNPIHGYTF; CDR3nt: TGCAGCATTTACTCCGGGACAGGGGTTAATCCCATCCATGGCTACACCTTC
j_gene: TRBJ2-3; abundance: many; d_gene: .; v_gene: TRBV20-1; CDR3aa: CSARGLNTDTQYF; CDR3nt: TGCAGTGCTAGAGGTCTAAACACAGATACGCAGTATTTT
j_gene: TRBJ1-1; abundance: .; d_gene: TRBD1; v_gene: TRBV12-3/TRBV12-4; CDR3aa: CASSPGTVPEAFF; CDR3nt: TGTGCCAGCAGTCCGGGGACAGTACCTGAAGCTTTCTTT
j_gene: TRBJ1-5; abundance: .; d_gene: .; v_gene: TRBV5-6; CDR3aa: CASSLARNQPQHF; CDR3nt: TGTGCCAGCAGCTTGGCCCGCAATCAGCCCCAGCATTTT
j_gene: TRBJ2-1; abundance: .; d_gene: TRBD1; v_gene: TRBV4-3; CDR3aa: CASSQVALGQGGNEQFF; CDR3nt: TGCGCCAGCAGCCAAGTAGCTCTGGGACAGGGAGGTAATGAGCAGTTCTTC
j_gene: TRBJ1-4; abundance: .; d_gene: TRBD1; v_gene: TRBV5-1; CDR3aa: CASSGQGGSSNEKLFF; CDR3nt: TGCGCCAGCAGCGGCCAGGGGGGATCATCTAATGAAAAACTGTTTTTT
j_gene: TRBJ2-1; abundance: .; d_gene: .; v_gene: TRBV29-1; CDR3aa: CSAGRGQSAQFF; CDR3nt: TGCAGCGCTGGTCGGGGGCAGAGCGCGCAGTTCTTC
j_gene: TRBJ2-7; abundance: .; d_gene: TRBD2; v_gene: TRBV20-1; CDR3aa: CSAQIAGVFYEQYF; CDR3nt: TGCAGTGCTCAGATAGCGGGAGTCTTCTACGAGCAGTACTTC
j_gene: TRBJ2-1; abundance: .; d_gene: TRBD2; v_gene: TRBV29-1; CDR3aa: CSVDGHSGRVAYNEQFF; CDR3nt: TGCAGCGTTGACGGTCATAGCGGGAGGGTAGCCTACAATGAGCAGTTCTTC
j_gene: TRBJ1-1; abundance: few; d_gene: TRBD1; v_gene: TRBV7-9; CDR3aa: CASSHLGQDKTEAFF; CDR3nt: TGTGCCAGCAGCCACCTAGGACAGGATAAAACTGAAGCTTTCTTT
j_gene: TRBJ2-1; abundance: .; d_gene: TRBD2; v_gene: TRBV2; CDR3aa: CASTGLAGTYNEQFF; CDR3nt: TGTGCCAGCACTGGACTAGCGGGAACCTACAATGAGCAGTTCTTC
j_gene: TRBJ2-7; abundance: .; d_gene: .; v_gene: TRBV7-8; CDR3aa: CASSSQGIVYEQYF; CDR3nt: TGTGCCAGCAGCTCACAGGGAATCGTCTACGAGCAGTACTTC
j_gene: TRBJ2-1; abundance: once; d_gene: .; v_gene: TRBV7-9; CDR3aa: CASSLFWDRDPGGLDEQFF; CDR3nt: TGTGCCAGCAGCTTATTTTGGGACAGGGATCCGGGAGGGCTCGATGAGCAGTTCTTC
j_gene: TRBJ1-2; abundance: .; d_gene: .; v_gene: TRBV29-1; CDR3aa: CSARATEGYTF; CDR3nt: TGCAGCGCTCGGGCAACGGAAGGCTACACCTTC
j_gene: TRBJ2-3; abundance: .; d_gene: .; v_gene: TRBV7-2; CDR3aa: CASSLGGISTDTQYF; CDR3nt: TGTGCCAGCAGCTTAGGCGGGATTAGCACAGATACGCAGTATTTT
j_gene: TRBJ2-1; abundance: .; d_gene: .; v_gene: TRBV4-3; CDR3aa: CASSQGESSYNEQFF; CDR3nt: TGCGCCAGCAGCCAAGGTGAGAGCTCCTACAATGAGCAGTTCTTC
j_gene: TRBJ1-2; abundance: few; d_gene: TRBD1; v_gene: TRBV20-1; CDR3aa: CSAPTGGSYGYTF; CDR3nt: TGCAGTGCTCCGACAGGGGGAAGCTATGGCTACACCTTC
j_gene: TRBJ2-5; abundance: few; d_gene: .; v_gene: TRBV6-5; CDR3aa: CASSYSTLGKETQYF; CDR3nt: TGTGCCAGCAGTTACTCGACGTTGGGAAAAGAGACCCAGTACTTC
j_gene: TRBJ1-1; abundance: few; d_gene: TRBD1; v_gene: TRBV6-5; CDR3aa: CASRPGTGETEAFF; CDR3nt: TGTGCCAGCAGACCCGGGACAGGGGAGACTGAAGCTTTCTTT
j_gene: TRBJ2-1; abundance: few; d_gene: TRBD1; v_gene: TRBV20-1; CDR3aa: CSASPTGGEEQFF; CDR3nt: TGCAGTGCTAGCCCGACAGGGGGCGAAGAGCAGTTCTTC
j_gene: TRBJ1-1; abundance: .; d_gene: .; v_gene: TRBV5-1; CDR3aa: CASSPTTGNTEAFF; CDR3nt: TGCGCCAGCAGCCCAACCACAGGGAACACTGAAGCTTTCTTT
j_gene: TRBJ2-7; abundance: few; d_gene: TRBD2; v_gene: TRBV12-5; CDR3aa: CASGPALATYEQYF; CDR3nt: TGTGCTAGTGGTCCGGCACTAGCGACCTACGAGCAGTACTTC
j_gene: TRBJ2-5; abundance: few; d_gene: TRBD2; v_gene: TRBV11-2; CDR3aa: CASSSRWLADPQETQYF; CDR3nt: TGTGCCAGCAGCTCAAGATGGCTAGCGGATCCCCAAGAGACCCAGTACTTC
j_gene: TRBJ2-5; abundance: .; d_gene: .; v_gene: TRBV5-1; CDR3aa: CASSPEELREQYF; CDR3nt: TGCGCCAGCAGCCCCGAGGAACTACGGGAGCAGTACTTC
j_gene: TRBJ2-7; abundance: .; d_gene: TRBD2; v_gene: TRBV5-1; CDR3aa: CPRAERGPIMSFTYEQYF; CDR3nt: TGCCCCAGGGCCGAGCGGGGGCCAATCATGAGCTTTACCTACGAGCAGTACTTC
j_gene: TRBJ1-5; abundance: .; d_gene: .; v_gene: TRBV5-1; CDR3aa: CASSFGPAGNQPQHF; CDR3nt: TGCGCCAGCAGCTTCGGGCCGGCGGGCAATCAGCCCCAGCATTTT
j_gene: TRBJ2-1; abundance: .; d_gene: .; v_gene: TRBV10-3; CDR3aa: CAISDRDSPFGEQFF; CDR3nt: TGTGCCATCAGTGACCGGGACTCGCCTTTTGGTGAGCAGTTCTTC
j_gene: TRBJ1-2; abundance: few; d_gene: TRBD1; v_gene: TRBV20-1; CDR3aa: CSAYGQGGSYTF; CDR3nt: TGCAGTGCATACGGACAGGGGGGTAGCTACACCTTC
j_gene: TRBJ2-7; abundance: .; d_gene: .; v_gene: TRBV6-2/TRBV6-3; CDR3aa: CASSYDPGTYEQYF; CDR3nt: TGTGCCAGCAGTTACGATCCAGGGACCTACGAGCAGTACTTC
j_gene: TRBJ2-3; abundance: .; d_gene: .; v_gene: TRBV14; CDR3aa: CASSLLTDTGISTDTQYF; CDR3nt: TGTGCCAGCAGCCTGCTCACGGATACGGGAATTAGCACAGATACGCAGTATTTT
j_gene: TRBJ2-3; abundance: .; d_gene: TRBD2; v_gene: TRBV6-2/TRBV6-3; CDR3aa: CASRIAGGGTDTQYF; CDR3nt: TGTGCCAGCAGAATAGCGGGGGGGGGTACAGATACGCAGTATTTT
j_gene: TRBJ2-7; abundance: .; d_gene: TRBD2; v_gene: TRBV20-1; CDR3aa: CSAREGLALREQYF; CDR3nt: TGCAGTGCACGAGAGGGACTAGCTTTGAGAGAGCAGTACTTC
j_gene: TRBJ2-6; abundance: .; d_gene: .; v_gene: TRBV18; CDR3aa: CTSSPTSGANVLTF; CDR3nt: TGTACCAGCTCACCAACATCTGGGGCCAACGTCCTGACTTTC
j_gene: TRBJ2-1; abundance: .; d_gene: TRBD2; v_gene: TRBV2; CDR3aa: CASLGGLAGYNEQFF; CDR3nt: TGTGCCAGCCTAGGCGGGCTAGCGGGGTACAATGAGCAGTTCTTC
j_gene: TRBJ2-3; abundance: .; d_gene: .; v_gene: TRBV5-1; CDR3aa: CASSIRTPSTDTQYF; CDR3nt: TGCGCCAGCAGCATACGGACACCCAGCACAGATACGCAGTATTTT